This T cell receptor beta chain was sequenced during a study of regulatory T cells in long-lasting Graves disease. Described time point: persistent/refractory GD, antithyroid drugs over 5 years with positive TRAb. Scientists built the TCR library using RNA that was extracted from PBMCs. Findings and limits, study-wide: Shared public clonotypes totalled roughly 2,500 in persistent patients, compared with roughly 970 in new patients.

The TCR beta library used iRepertoire HTBI primers with Arm-PCR amplification of CDR3. TCRdb called the multiplex PCR reads again in MiXCR, with one record for every CDR3 protein. Found here are fewer than 450,000 distinct CDR3 sequences, around 21% of them singletons; the top ten hold under 25%. At least ten counts were recorded for this clonotype. Its cognate antigen is unknown. The germline V and J ends were trimmed by 4 bases and 1 base, with 10 bases remaining between them. This CDR3 is 14 amino acids long. Germline V gives CDR1 KGHSY, CDR2 FQNENV. The genes are TRBV16 and TRBJ1-1; possible D gene TRBD1, 6 bases. The starting material was peripheral blood mononuclear cells (PBMCs), obtained when the disease was refractory, from a patient treated with antithyroid drugs. The clonotype originates from a female donor with Graves disease. CDR3 amino acids: CASSPRTENTEAFF. The CDR3 DNA follows: TGTGCCAGCAGCCCAAGGACAGAGAACACTGAAGCTTTCTTT.